A selection of T cell receptor beta chains follows, all from one sample in a study of cytomegalovirus exposure and HLA in healthy donors. The table came from immunoSEQ multiplex PCR; TCRdb's copy has only in-frame clones and leaves some out. Found here are more than 150,000 clones, 75% to 80% of them singletons; the top ten hold over 12%. Sequencing was performed on PBMCs. These receptors were obtained from a man between 45 and 60 years old in good health and CMV-seropositive. Both conserved end residues are part of each CDR3. The D gene is left open where the match is weak. The size entry is marked missing in some rows and otherwise reads once, few, many or a size class.

V,D,size,J,DNA,CDR3
TRBV10-3,TRBD1,.,TRBJ1-5,TGTGCCATCAGCGTGGGACAGGGAGTGGATCAGCCCCAGCATTTT,CAISVGQGVDQPQHF
TRBV29-1,TRBD2,.,TRBJ2-2,TGCAGCGTTTTGGGGGGGAAGAACACCGGGGAGCTGTTTTTT,CSVLGGKNTGELFF
TRBV6-5,.,.,TRBJ1-6,TGTGCCAGCAGTTACGGGCAGGCCCATAATTCACCCCTCCACTTT,CASSYGQAHNSPLHF
TRBV6-6,.,.,TRBJ2-2,TGTGCCAGCAGTTACGATTCAGGGCCCGGCGGGGAGCTGTTTTTT,CASSYDSGPGGELFF
TRBV10-3,TRBD2,.,TRBJ2-1,TGTGCCATCAGTGAGGCCAAACAGATAGCGGGGGAGCAGTTCTTC,CAISEAKQIAGEQFF
TRBV5-1,TRBD1,.,TRBJ1-1,TGCGCCAGCAGCTCCCGGGACAGGGTAGCGGTTAGCACTGAAGCTTTCTTT,CASSSRDRVAVSTEAFF
TRBV6-1,.,.,TRBJ2-7,TGTGCCAGCAGCCTTCGGACAGTTACCTACGAGCAGTACTTC,CASSLRTVTYEQYF
TRBV7-3,TRBD1,.,TRBJ2-1,TGTGCCAGCAGCCTAGGGACAGGGTTGGGGTACAATGAGCAGTTCTTC,CASSLGTGLGYNEQFF
TRBV28,.,.,TRBJ1-1,TGTGCCAGCAGTTTATCGAGCAGGGGAGACACTGAAGCTTTCTTT,CASSLSSRGDTEAFF
TRBV5-5,TRBD1,once,TRBJ2-2,TGTGCCAGCAGCTTAGGGACAGCCCTGACCGGGGAGCTGTTTTTT,CASSLGTALTGELFF
TRBV28,.,.,TRBJ2-3,TGTGCCAGCGCCGAAGGGGGGGCTAGCACAGATACGCAGTATTTT,CASAEGGASTDTQYF
TRBV6-5,.,.,TRBJ2-7,TGTGCCAGCAGTTGGAGCGCCTCGTCCTACGAGCAGTACTTC,CASSWSASSYEQYF
TRBV6-6,.,once,TRBJ2-6,TGTGCCAGCAGCTCCGGTAGCTCTGGGGCCAACGTCCTGACTTTC,CASSSGSSGANVLTF
TRBV18,.,.,TRBJ1-3,TGTGCCAGCTCACCAGTTGAGAAAGGAAACACCATATATTTT,CASSPVEKGNTIYF
TRBV6-1,TRBD2,.,TRBJ2-1,TGTGCCAGCAGTGGTAGTAGCGGGGGGGTAGGCTCCTACAATGAGCAGTTCTTC,CASSGSSGGVGSYNEQFF
TRBV4-1,TRBD1,.,TRBJ1-2,TGCGCCAGCAGCCAAGCCGGCGGGGACAGGGGTAGTGGCTACACCTTC,CASSQAGGDRGSGYTF
TRBV5-1,TRBD1,.,TRBJ1-1,TGCGCCAGCAGCTTGAACAGGGGTTTAGACACTGAAGCTTTCTTT,CASSLNRGLDTEAFF
TRBV5-1,TRBD2,.,TRBJ2-1,TGCGCCAGCAGCTTGATTAGCGGGGGGACCTACAATGAGCAGTTCTTC,CASSLISGGTYNEQFF
TRBV7-9,TRBD1,.,TRBJ2-1,TGTGCCAGCAGCCCAGCAGGGGGCCCCTACAATGAGCAGTTCTTC,CASSPAGGPYNEQFF
TRBV19,TRBD1,.,TRBJ1-2,TGTGCCAGTAGTCCCCCGGGACAGGTTTTATATGGCTACACCTTC,CASSPPGQVLYGYTF
TRBV19,TRBD1,.,TRBJ1-4,TGTGCCAGTAGTATTCGGACAGGCACAACTAATGAAAAACTGTTTTTT,CASSIRTGTTNEKLFF
TRBV4-3,TRBD1,.,TRBJ2-2,TGCGCCAGCAGCCCCGGGACAGCTTCGGATCTGCTGTTTTTT,CASSPGTASDLLFF
TRBV6-6,.,.,TRBJ2-3,TGTGCCAGCAGTTTGGCGGGGAGCACAGATACGCAGTATTTT,CASSLAGSTDTQYF
TRBV28,TRBD1,once,TRBJ1-2,TGTGCCAGCAGCTCCATCGGGACAGGGGGCGCTGGCTACACCTTC,CASSSIGTGGAGYTF
TRBV2,.,.,TRBJ1-1,TGTGCCAGCAGTGAAGCCCGGACAGCGAACACTGAAGCTTTCTTT,CASSEARTANTEAFF
TRBV4-1,TRBD2,.,TRBJ2-3,TGCGCCAGCAGCCCGGTACTAGCGGCCGCGGAAGATACGCAGTATTTT,CASSPVLAAAEDTQYF
TRBV6-1,.,.,TRBJ1-5,TGTGCCAGCAGTGAAAACAGTCTAGCCATTTATAGCAATCAGCCCCAGCATTTT,CASSENSLAIYSNQPQHF
TRBV11-2,TRBD1,.,TRBJ1-1,TGTGCCAGCAGCTTATTCAGACCCCGGGACAGCATGAACACTGAAGCTTTCTTT,CASSLFRPRDSMNTEAFF
TRBV19,.,once,TRBJ2-5,TGTGCCAGTAGTATCAGGGTTGGAGAGACCCAGTACTTC,CASSIRVGETQYF
TRBV4-1,.,.,TRBJ1-1,TGCGCCAGCAGCCAATTCCCAAACACTGAAGCTTTCTTT,CASSQFPNTEAFF
TRBV7-2,.,few,TRBJ2-3,TGTGCCAGCAGCTTATCGTCCAGTAGCACAGATACGCAGTATTTT,CASSLSSSSTDTQYF
TRBV10-3,TRBD1,.,TRBJ1-2,TGTGCCATCAGTACCCCGGACAGGGAGGTTGGCGGCTACACCTTC,CAISTPDREVGGYTF
TRBV7-6,.,few,TRBJ2-2,TGTGCCAGCAGCTCCAGAACAGAACCCGGGGAGCTGTTTTTT,CASSSRTEPGELFF
TRBV6-6,TRBD2,.,TRBJ2-1,TGTGCCAGCAGTCTTCTAGCGGGGGGCCGGAATGAGCAGTTCTTC,CASSLLAGGRNEQFF
TRBV9,TRBD1,.,TRBJ1-3,TGTGCCAGCAGCGTAACAACTAGGACAGGGGGCTCTGGAAACACCATATATTTT,CASSVTTRTGGSGNTIYF
TRBV1,.,.,TRBJ2-1,TGCACCAGCAGCCAAGACCTCCTAGGTAGCGGGGGGGCTTTAAGGGGTGAGCAGTTCTTC,CTSSQDLLGSGGALRGEQFF
TRBV7-9,TRBD1,.,TRBJ1-5,TGTGCCAGCAGCGCACAGGGGGCGCATCAGCCCCAGCATTTT,CASSAQGAHQPQHF
TRBV9,.,once,TRBJ1-3,TGTGCCAGCAGCGTTACACCGGACAGAATTGGAAACACCATATATTTT,CASSVTPDRIGNTIYF
TRBV4-2,TRBD1,.,TRBJ1-3,TGTGCCAGCAGAGAGACAGGGTCCTCTGGAAACACCATATATTTT,CASRETGSSGNTIYF
TRBV6-5,.,.,TRBJ1-6,TGTGCCAGCAGTCCCGGGACAACTCATTCACCCCTCCACTTT,CASSPGTTHSPLHF